The TCR beta chain described here comes from a study of metastatic and nonmetastatic thyroid tumors. Study-level background: Thyroid patients, malignant and benign, had repertoires compared across blood and tumor or nodule tissue.

How the authors handled the data: CDR3 differences across clinicopathological groups were used to build a distant-metastasis classifier for papillary thyroid cancer. MiXCR was used by TCRdb to re-call the PCR reads. The V and J calls follow TCRdb's processing rather than the paper's. The sample consists of about 28,000 clones, under 25% of them appearing once. The CDR3 totals 14 residues. Germline V lookup: CDR1 MNHEY, CDR2 SVGAGI. The ends were cut back, 0 bases at V and 14 bases at J, with 14 bases in the middle. Notes on this clone: Its matching antigen is unknown.

All patients were untreated before thyroid surgery. Study-level findings and limits: Compared with benign nodules, malignant thyroid tumors were reported to have significantly higher TCR beta diversity in both blood and tumor.

This TCR was recovered from a female donor with papillary thyroid cancer or a benign thyroid nodule (not recorded which). Some clones in this sample may be carry-over from other donors' samples. The V call is TRBV6-5, the J call TRBJ1-6; tentatively, D is TRBD1 (6 bases). The sample was blood. The CDR3 protein is CASSYSGGDSTLHF. The CDR3 DNA follows: TGTGCCAGCAGTTACTCAGGGGGGGACTCTACCCTCCACTTT.